One TCR beta chain is described in this entry. The sample belongs to a study of blood T cell repertoires in COVID-19. Study at large: Some COVID-19 samples were acute and others convalescent; all came from the United States, Italy and Spain. The analysed material was cDNA or gDNA that came from T cells, B-cell-depleted T cells, or PBMCs.

As originally analysed: Researchers report that nucleated cell counts were estimated from reference gene primer amplification. The protocol was immunoSEQ multiplex PCR, while the TCRdb copy is restricted to in-frame clones and leaves out a portion. Clonal size and the V and J genes are those of that table, whereas D and trimming came from the DNA. Of roughly 200,000 clones listed, 81% are singletons. From germline, CDR1 is LNHDA and CDR2 SQIVND (reference sequence). The trim removed 3 bases at V and 6 bases at J, leaving 7 bases unmatched. The CDR3 consists of 15 residues. The TCR originated in a woman between 40 and 55 years old with COVID-19, enrolled during active disease. The sample taken for sequencing was peripheral blood. The chain links TRBV19 to TRBJ1-2; 10 bases map to TRBD1. CDR3 sequence: CASSMAFGTGDGYTF. The CDR3 nucleotides read TGTGCCAGTAGTATGGCTTTCGGGACAGGGGATGGCTACACCTTC.